These 14 T cell receptor beta chains were all obtained from the same sample, sequenced in a study of early T cells in non-severe SARS-CoV-2 infection. TCRdb fed the 5' RACE reads into MiXCR, producing one record per CDR3 protein. The table lists approximately 71,000 distinct CDR3 sequences, less than 15% of them singletons. The sequenced sample was whole blood. The receptors were gathered from an adult who was a healthcare worker with PCR-confirmed SARS-CoV-2 infection or an uninfected control (not recorded which).

This clonotype has a handful of counts. The chain is built from TRBV10-3 and TRBJ1-3, with 8 nucleotides matching TRBD1. After removal of 6 bases from V and 3 bases from J, the junction contained 16 bases not matched to a gene. Per the germline V gene, CDR1 is ENHRY and CDR2 is SYGVKD. The CDR3 is 18 residues long. This CDR3 is CAIRTGDPGGAGGNTIYF. The CDR3 DNA is TGTGCCATCAGGACAGGGGACCCAGGGGGCGCAGGTGGAAACACCATATATTTT.

This clonotype was recorded many times. The chain carries TRBV7-9 and TRBJ1-6, with TRBD1 identical over 7 bases. The V segment lost 4 bases and the J segment 7 bases; nucleotides outside the gene matches: 4. Per germline, CDR1 SEHNR and CDR2 FQNEAQ (reference sequence). The CDR3 spans 14 residues. The CDR3 reads CASSSNRGNSPLHF. The CDR3 DNA reads as TGTGCCAGCAGCTCCAACAGGGGAAATTCACCCCTCCACTTT.

The rearrangement uses TRBV5-5 and TRBJ1-1; D remains unclear. Germline loops: CDR1 SGHKS, CDR2 YYEKEE (reference sequence). Trimming stripped 3 bases from V and 2 bases from J, with 14 bases between. This CDR3 is 15 amino acids long. The CDR3 DNA reads as TGTGCCAGCAGCTCCCCCGGAGGGAAAAACACTGAAGCTTTCTTT. Protein product: CASSSPGGKNTEAFF.

This clonotype was seen a handful of times. The chain recombines TRBV12-3 or TRBV12-4 with TRBJ1-3; D gene unclear. The V end lost 4 bases, the J end lost 0 bases, and 7 bases lay between the germline ends. There are 14 residues in the CDR3. The CDR3, as DNA: TGTGCCAGCAGTTGGACGGGCTCTGGAAACACCATATATTTT. The encoded protein is CASSWTGSGNTIYF.

A few counts support this clonotype. The chain carries TRBV6-6 and TRBJ2-5; the match to TRBD2 covers 7 bases. J gave up 5 bases and V 8 bases, and 8 bases lay outside the gene matches. Germline V gene lookup returns CDR1 MNHNY and CDR2 SVGAGI (reference sequence). The CDR3 runs to 13 residues. CDR3 loop: CASVRGVWETQYF. DNA of the CDR3: TGTGCCAGCGTACGGGGGGTATGGGAGACCCAGTACTTC.

This clonotype appeared a few times. This chain links TRBV9 with TRBJ1-6; D gene ambiguous. CDR1 SGDLS and CDR2 YYNGEE come from the germline V gene. The CDR3 runs 15 residues. With 4 bases removed from V and 10 bases from J, the gap between germline ends came to 18 bases. This CDR3 is CASSSPSEPGSPLHF. Here the CDR3 DNA reads TGTGCCAGCAGCTCCCCTAGCGAACCAGGCTCACCCCTCCACTTT.

The table lists this clonotype with many counts. This rearrangement joins TRBV29-1 to TRBJ2-6; TRBD1 matches at 7 bases. V shed 6 bases and J 1 base; nucleotides not matched to a gene: 6. Germline values: CDR1 SQVTM, CDR2 ANQGSEA. The CDR3 is made up of 15 amino acids. CDR3 in DNA: TGCAGCGTGCAGGACAGGATTTCTGGGGCCAACGTCCTGACTTTC. Residues: CSVQDRISGANVLTF.

This chain links TRBV27 with TRBJ1-1; D perhaps matches TRBD1 (5 bases). CDR1 is MNHEY and CDR2 is SMNVEV in the germline V gene (reference sequence). This CDR3 is built from 14 residues. Deletions cut 6 bases from V and 2 bases from J, with 13 bases between. The CDR3 loop reads CASSGPGPNTEAFF. CDR3 coding DNA: TGTGCCAGCAGCGGACCGGGACCCAACACTGAAGCTTTCTTT.

There are many counts of this clonotype. This rearrangement joins TRBV6-5 to TRBJ2-3, with TRBD2 matching over 16 bases. The CDR3 spans 19 residues. CDR1 is MNHEY and CDR2 is SVGAGI in the germline V gene. Trimming removed 5 bases from V and 7 bases from J; junction bases left unmatched: 15. The CDR3: CASSTDRGLAGGPKNTQYF. CDR3 bases: TGTGCCAGCAGTACCGACAGGGGACTAGCGGGGGGGCCCAAGAATACGCAGTATTTT.

This clonotype was picked up one time. The chain uses TRBV7-2 and TRBJ2-3, with TRBD2 identical over 14 bases. The CDR3 contains 17 residues. Trimming removed 4 bases from V and 5 bases from J; junction bases left unmatched: 8. The germline V gene has CDR1 SGHTA and CDR2 FQGNSA. The CDR3 coding sequence is TGTGCCAGCAGCTCCAGACTAGCGGGGGGGCCGGGAGATACGCAGTATTTT. Translation: CASSSRLAGGPGDTQYF.

The chain couples TRBV21-1 to TRBJ1-1. TRBV21-1 is reported as a pseudogene. The length of the CDR3 is 12 residues. CDR3 sequence reads: CARGPENTEAFF. The CDR3 region has the DNA TGTGCCAGAGGTCCAGAGAACACTGAAGCTTTCTTT.

This clonotype appeared many times. This chain uses TRBV6-5 with TRBJ2-1; D is unresolved. The CDR3 has 13 residues. Trimming pared 2 bases from V and 5 bases from J, leaving 7 bases between. Germline V lookup: CDR1 MNHEY, CDR2 SVGAGI. The CDR3 DNA follows: TGTGCCAGCAGTTACCAACTGAACAATGAGCAGTTCTTC. It specifies CASSYQLNNEQFF.

The chain couples TRBV7-6 to TRBJ1-6, with TRBD1 identical over 11 bases. The CDR3 has 16 residues. The V segment lost 4 bases and the J segment 9 bases; nucleotides outside the gene matches: 8. Germline V gives CDR1 SGHVS, CDR2 FNYEAQ. The CDR3 DNA is TGTGCCAGCAGCTCGGACAGGGGGCGGCTCGGTTCACCCCTCCACTTT. Translating it yields CASSSDRGRLGSPLHF.

The chain combines TRBV20-1 with TRBJ2-7; D unresolved. The germline V and J ends were trimmed by 1 base and 0 bases, with 4 bases remaining between them. CDR1 and CDR2 (germline): DFQATT, SNEGSKA (reference sequence). The length of the CDR3 is 12 residues. CDR3 nucleotide sequence: TGCAGTGCTAGAGGCAGCTCCTACGAGCAGTACTTC. This translates into CSARGSSYEQYF.